This entry lists 17 T cell receptor beta chains sequenced from one sample in a study of technical replicates of blood from a few donors. TCRdb's table, derived via immunoSEQ multiplex PCR, lists solely in-frame clones and lacks some. The table has tens of thousands of clones, around 87% seen once. Sequenced: PBMCs. These TCRs come from a human donor in good health. Some clones in this sample may be carry-over from other donors' samples.

The V call is TRBV23-1, the J call TRBJ2-4; TRBD1 matches 8 bases. TRBV23-1 is an ORF, and what it does is uncertain. V trimming: 7 bases; J trimming: 3 bases; junction bases outside the gene matches: 11. The CDR3 sequence is 16 residues long. The CDR3 DNA reads as TGCGCCAGCATAAGTCAGGGGGCTTCGGTCAAAAACATTCAGTACTTC. This sequence encodes CASISQGASVKNIQYF.

This rearrangement joins TRBV5-6 to TRBJ2-7; a possible D gene is TRBD1 (6 bases). CDR1 SGHDT and CDR2 YYEEEE come from the germline V gene. The CDR3 is made up of 16 amino acids. Deletions cut 1 base from V and 6 bases from J, with 20 bases between. The CDR3 DNA reads TGTGCCAGCAGCTTGTTTCCCCCGAGACAGGAATTCGAGCAGTACTTC. This codes for CASSLFPPRQEFEQYF.

This chain connects TRBV5-1 to TRBJ2-1; 10 bases line up with TRBD2. The V segment lost 0 bases and the J segment 0 bases; nucleotides outside the gene matches: 0. Germline CDR1 and CDR2: SGHRS and YFSETQ. The CDR3 has 16 amino acids. The CDR3, as DNA: TGCGCCAGCAGCTTGGCTAGCGGGAGCTCCTACAATGAGCAGTTCTTC. It encodes CASSLASGSSYNEQFF.

This chain joins TRBV7-2 and TRBJ2-7, with 10 bases that match TRBD2. CDR1 and CDR2 from the germline V gene are SGHTA and FQGNSA. The CDR3 consists of 15 residues. V lost 1 base and J lost 4; bases outside the gene matches: 4. The CDR3 nucleotides are TGTGCCAGCAGCTTAGTGGGACTAGCGACTTACGAGCAGTACTTC. It is translated as CASSLVGLATYEQYF.

The chain couples TRBV4-1 to TRBJ2-6; a possible D gene is TRBD2 (5 bases). Per germline, CDR1 MGHRA and CDR2 YSYEKL. The CDR3 extends over 16 amino acids. V shed 0 bases and J shed 2 bases, with 8 bases lying between them. CDR3 sequence: CASSQDWETGANVLTF. The CDR3 bases are TGCGCCAGCAGCCAAGATTGGGAGACTGGGGCCAACGTCCTGACTTTC.

This clone was seen a handful of times. This chain links TRBV7-9 with TRBJ2-3; D possibly corresponds to TRBD2 (6 bases). The CDR3 has 15 amino acids. Trimming removed 1 base at V and 4 bases at J, with 12 bases between. CDR1 SEHNR and CDR2 FQNEAQ come from the germline V gene (reference sequence). The CDR3 bases are TGTGCCAGCAGCTTAGTGCCTAGCGAGTCAGATACGCAGTATTTT. Translated: CASSLVPSESDTQYF.

This chain links TRBV7-9 with TRBJ2-6; D not certain. The CDR3 has 16 amino acids. V lost 1 base to trimming and J lost 0 bases, with 7 bases between them. Germline CDR1 is SEHNR and CDR2 is FQNEAQ (reference sequence). CDR3 nucleotides: TGTGCCAGCAGCTTAGACGGGTACTCTGGGGCCAACGTCCTGACTTTC. Encoded protein: CASSLDGYSGANVLTF.

The chain joins TRBV2 to TRBJ2-5; TRBD2 might be the D (6 bases). CDR1 and CDR2 (germline): SNHLY, FYNNEI. V shed 1 base and J shed 10 bases, with 13 bases lying between them. The CDR3 runs 13 residues. CDR3 sequence (DNA): TGTGCCAGCAGTGAAGTGGGCGGGGTGGACCAGTACTTC. Translation gives CASSEVGGVDQYF.

The chain employs TRBV7-2 and TRBJ1-1, with D maybe TRBD1 (5 bases). CDR1 is SGHTA and CDR2 is FQGNSA in the germline V gene. This CDR3 has 14 amino acids. V was shortened by 5 bases and J by 4 bases, with 14 bases between the two germline ends. CDR3 nucleotides: TGTGCCAGCAGCCCTCGGGGGAGGGGCACTGAAGCTTTCTTT. Translated, it gives CASSPRGRGTEAFF.

This chain joins TRBV7-3 and TRBJ1-5; D unresolved. CDR3 length: 13 residues. Trimming took off 5 bases at V and 4 bases at J, with 9 bases between the two ends. Germline loops: CDR1 SGHTA, CDR2 FQGTGA. CDR3 loop: CASSPEPNQPQHF. CDR3 coding DNA: TGTGCCAGCAGCCCTGAGCCGAATCAGCCCCAGCATTTT.

The chain links TRBV7-2 to TRBJ1-3; D uncertain. Germline lookup yields CDR1 SGHTA and CDR2 FQGNSA. Trimming took off 1 base at V and 0 bases at J, with 7 bases between the two ends. This CDR3 is built from 15 residues. CDR3 coding DNA: TGTGCCAGCAGCTTAGTGGCTGCCTCTGGAAACACCATATATTTT. This codes for CASSLVAASGNTIYF.

This chain links TRBV7-9 with TRBJ1-2; TRBD1 is a possible D gene (6 bases). Germline V gene data show CDR1 as SEHNR and CDR2 as FQNEAQ (reference sequence). CDR3 length: 13 amino acids. Between the trimmed V and J ends, which lost 5 bases and 4 bases, there was a span of 11 bases. The chain's CDR3 is CASSEGQTYGYTF. CDR3 DNA: TGTGCCAGCAGCGAAGGACAGACCTATGGCTACACCTTC.

J is TRBJ2-7 and V is TRBV11-2; TRBD2 aligns across 7 bases. The CDR3 covers 16 residues. V dropped 5 bases and J dropped 4; count of bases not matched to a gene: 14. Per the germline V gene, CDR1 is SGHAT and CDR2 is FQNNGV. The CDR3 is CASSPTGGSGLYEQYF. Written as DNA, the CDR3 is TGTGCCAGCAGCCCAACGGGTGGTAGCGGGCTGTACGAGCAGTACTTC. The variable domain in full, completed from reference TRBV11-2 and TRBJ2-7, reads EAGVAQSPRYKIIEKRQSVAFWCNPISGHATLYWYQQILGQGPKLLIQFQNNGVVDDSQLPKDRFSAERLKGVDSTLKIQPAKLEDSAVYLCASSPTGGSGLYEQYFGPGTRLTVT.

The chain uses TRBV29-1 and TRBJ2-2, with 14 bases lining up with TRBD2. The CDR3 runs to 15 residues. CDR1 and CDR2 (germline): SQVTM, ANQGSEA. V lost 5 bases to trimming and J lost 5 bases; unmatched junction nucleotides: 4. CDR3 sequence (DNA): TGCAGCGTTAAGACTAGCGGGGGGGAAACCGGGGAGCTGTTTTTT. Translating gives CSVKTSGGETGELFF.

The V and J genes are TRBV7-6 and TRBJ2-2, with 7 bases identical to TRBD1. The germline CDR1 and CDR2 sequences are SGHVS and FNYEAQ. This CDR3 has 14 residues. Trimming removed 6 bases from V and 5 bases from J; junction bases left unmatched: 6. CDR3 sequence: CASSTSGGTGELFF. CDR3 sequence (DNA): TGTGCCAGCAGTACCTCAGGGGGTACCGGGGAGCTGTTTTTT.

V and J are TRBV2 and TRBJ1-2; 8 nucleotides match TRBD1. Germline CDR1 is SNHLY and CDR2 is FYNNEI. V lost 6 bases and J lost 8; bases outside the gene matches: 5. The CDR3 spans 12 residues. CDR3 region: CASRQGAGGYTF. The CDR3 region has the DNA TGTGCCAGCAGGCAGGGGGCAGGGGGCTACACCTTC.

V is TRBV29-1 and J is TRBJ2-1; possible D gene TRBD2, 6 bases. Trimming left V 5 bases short and J 8 bases short, with 28 bases between. This CDR3 has 17 amino acids. CDR1 SQVTM and CDR2 ANQGSEA come from the germline V gene. Here the CDR3 DNA reads TGCAGCGTTCGGGCTGACCGAGTCAGGCTATCGGGAGATGAGCAGTTCTTC. It specifies CSVRADRVRLSGDEQFF.